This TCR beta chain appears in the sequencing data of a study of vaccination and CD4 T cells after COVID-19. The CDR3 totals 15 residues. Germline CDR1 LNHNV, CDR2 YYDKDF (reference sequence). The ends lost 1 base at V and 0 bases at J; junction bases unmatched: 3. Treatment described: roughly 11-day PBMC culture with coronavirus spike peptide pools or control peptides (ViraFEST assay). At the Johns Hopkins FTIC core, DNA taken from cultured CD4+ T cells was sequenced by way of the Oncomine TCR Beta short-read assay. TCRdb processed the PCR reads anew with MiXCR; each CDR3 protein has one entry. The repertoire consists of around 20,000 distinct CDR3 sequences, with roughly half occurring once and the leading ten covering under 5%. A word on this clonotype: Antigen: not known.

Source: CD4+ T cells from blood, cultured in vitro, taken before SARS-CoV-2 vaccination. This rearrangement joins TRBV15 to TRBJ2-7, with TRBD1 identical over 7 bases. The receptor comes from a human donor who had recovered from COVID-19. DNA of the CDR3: TGTGCCACCAGCAGAGGACAGGGCAGCTCCTACGAGCAGTACTTC. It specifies CATSRGQGSSYEQYF.